These T cell receptor beta chains were read from a single sample in a study of OX40 agonist ivuxolimab in advanced cancers. Data came from immunoSEQ multiplex PCR; TCRdb stores just in-frame clones and leaves some out. Seen here are tens of thousands of clones, 84% observed once, and the top ten hold about 35%. This specimen consisted of CD4+ or CD8+ T cells sorted from blood, obtained in a trial of the OX40 agonist ivuxolimab. These receptors were collected from an adult with an advanced solid tumor such as melanoma, head and neck, liver or kidney cancer. Both conserved end residues are part of each CDR3. The D gene is left open where the match is weak. Clone sizes are given selectively: once, few, many, or a class where the clone is expanded.

D gene: NA; V gene: TRBV7-6; J gene: TRBJ1-4; clone size: NA; CDR3 protein: CASSPRGEGNEKLFF; CDR3 DNA: TGTGCCAGCAGCCCACGGGGGGAAGGGAACGAAAAACTGTTTTTT
D gene: NA; V gene: TRBV19; J gene: TRBJ2-7; clone size: NA; CDR3 protein: CASSIGIGSKSYF; CDR3 DNA: TGTGCCAGTAGTATAGGAATTGGGTCAAAGTCGTACTTC
D gene: NA; V gene: TRBV7-8; J gene: TRBJ2-2; clone size: NA; CDR3 protein: CAWVGTGELFF; CDR3 DNA: TGTGCCTGGGTGGGAACCGGGGAGCTGTTTTTT
D gene: TRBD2; V gene: TRBV29-1; J gene: TRBJ2-7; clone size: NA; CDR3 protein: CSARASGSIYEQYF; CDR3 DNA: TGCAGCGCCCGGGCTAGCGGGAGTATATACGAGCAGTACTTC
D gene: TRBD1; V gene: TRBV29-1; J gene: TRBJ2-7; clone size: NA; CDR3 protein: CSAQGSDRGFYEQYF; CDR3 DNA: TGCAGCGCCCAAGGTTCGGACAGGGGGTTTTACGAGCAGTACTTC
D gene: NA; V gene: TRBV28; J gene: TRBJ2-1; clone size: NA; CDR3 protein: CASKYRGRGNEQFF; CDR3 DNA: TGTGCCAGCAAATATAGGGGGAGAGGGAATGAGCAGTTCTTC
D gene: NA; V gene: TRBV7-3; J gene: TRBJ1-5; clone size: NA; CDR3 protein: CASSPGSRNQPQHF; CDR3 DNA: TGTGCCAGCAGTCCCGGATCTCGCAATCAGCCCCAGCATTTT
D gene: NA; V gene: TRBV7-9; J gene: TRBJ2-2; clone size: NA; CDR3 protein: CASSPLPLRNTGELFF; CDR3 DNA: TGTGCCAGCAGCCCCCTTCCGCTAAGAAACACCGGGGAGCTGTTTTTT
D gene: TRBD1; V gene: TRBV7-9; J gene: TRBJ2-5; clone size: NA; CDR3 protein: CASSFVGGPETQYF; CDR3 DNA: TGTGCCAGCAGCTTCGTAGGGGGCCCAGAGACCCAGTACTTC
D gene: TRBD2; V gene: TRBV10-1; J gene: TRBJ2-1; clone size: NA; CDR3 protein: CASSEIKREGGRVQFF; CDR3 DNA: TGCGCCAGCAGTGAAATAAAGCGGGAGGGAGGTCGAGTGCAGTTCTTC
D gene: NA; V gene: TRBV6-5; J gene: TRBJ2-7; clone size: NA; CDR3 protein: CASSYAATYEQYF; CDR3 DNA: TGTGCCAGCAGTTACGCAGCCACCTACGAGCAGTACTTC
D gene: NA; V gene: TRBV7-9; J gene: TRBJ1-2; clone size: NA; CDR3 protein: CASSTATGLWDGYTF; CDR3 DNA: TGTGCCAGCAGCACTGCTACAGGTCTTTGGGATGGCTACACCTTC
D gene: NA; V gene: TRBV4-1; J gene: TRBJ1-3; clone size: NA; CDR3 protein: CASSPDFRGWSYTIYF; CDR3 DNA: TGCGCCAGCAGCCCGGATTTCAGGGGATGGAGCTACACCATATATTTT
D gene: NA; V gene: TRBV7-7; J gene: TRBJ2-7; clone size: once; CDR3 protein: CASSLGVAYEQYF; CDR3 DNA: TGTGCTAGCAGCTTAGGCGTTGCCTACGAGCAGTACTTC
D gene: NA; V gene: TRBV6-1; J gene: TRBJ1-2; clone size: NA; CDR3 protein: CASSEEGTSGYGYTF; CDR3 DNA: TGTGCCAGCAGTGAAGAGGGGACCTCGGGCTATGGCTACACCTTC
D gene: NA; V gene: TRBV5-1; J gene: TRBJ1-2; clone size: once; CDR3 protein: CASSLGSPWGGRNYGYTF; CDR3 DNA: TGCGCCAGCAGCTTGGGTTCCCCATGGGGGGGTAGAAACTATGGCTACACCTTC
D gene: NA; V gene: TRBV19; J gene: TRBJ2-7; clone size: NA; CDR3 protein: CASSIGGTTNTYEQYF; CDR3 DNA: TGTGCCAGTAGTATAGGAGGCACCACTAACACCTACGAGCAGTACTTC
D gene: NA; V gene: TRBV4-2; J gene: TRBJ2-2; clone size: few; CDR3 protein: CASSQTSTGATGELFF; CDR3 DNA: TGTGCCAGCAGCCAGACTAGTACCGGGGCCACCGGGGAGCTGTTTTTT
D gene: TRBD2; V gene: TRBV28; J gene: TRBJ2-7; clone size: once; CDR3 protein: CASSFPRSGGGSEQYF; CDR3 DNA: TGTGCCAGCAGTTTTCCGAGGTCGGGGGGAGGGAGCGAGCAGTACTTC
D gene: NA; V gene: TRBV5-1; J gene: TRBJ2-3; clone size: NA; CDR3 protein: CASSEAADTQYF; CDR3 DNA: TGCGCCAGCAGCGAAGCTGCAGATACGCAGTATTTT
D gene: NA; V gene: TRBV27; J gene: TRBJ2-7; clone size: NA; CDR3 protein: CASSLWGRDYEQYF; CDR3 DNA: TGTGCCAGCAGTTTATGGGGACGGGACTACGAGCAGTACTTC
D gene: TRBD1; V gene: TRBV7-8; J gene: TRBJ1-4; clone size: NA; CDR3 protein: CASSWTGGELFF; CDR3 DNA: TGTGCCAGCAGCTGGACAGGGGGGGAACTGTTTTTT
D gene: TRBD2; V gene: TRBV19; J gene: TRBJ2-7; clone size: NA; CDR3 protein: CASSIGGLTSTYEQYF; CDR3 DNA: TGTGCCAGTAGTATAGGGGGCCTGACTAGCACCTACGAGCAGTACTTC
D gene: NA; V gene: TRBV7-7; J gene: TRBJ2-3; clone size: once; CDR3 protein: CASSPSRDWTGTQYF; CDR3 DNA: TGTGCTAGCAGTCCGTCCCGGGACTGGACTGGTACGCAGTATTTT
D gene: NA; V gene: TRBV4-1; J gene: TRBJ1-4; clone size: NA; CDR3 protein: CASSQDAGKLFF; CDR3 DNA: TGCGCCAGCAGCCAAGATGCGGGGAAACTGTTTTTT
D gene: NA; V gene: TRBV30; J gene: TRBJ2-1; clone size: NA; CDR3 protein: CAWSAGWYNEQFF; CDR3 DNA: TGTGCCTGGAGTGCGGGTTGGTACAATGAGCAGTTCTTC
D gene: TRBD2; V gene: TRBV4-1; J gene: TRBJ2-7; clone size: NA; CDR3 protein: CASSHGTSGTYEQYF; CDR3 DNA: TGCGCCAGCAGCCACGGGACTAGCGGAACCTACGAGCAGTACTTC
D gene: TRBD1; V gene: TRBV4-2; J gene: TRBJ2-1; clone size: once; CDR3 protein: CASSLTGNSYNEQFF; CDR3 DNA: TGTGCCAGCAGCCTGACAGGGAACTCCTACAATGAGCAGTTCTTC
D gene: NA; V gene: TRBV9; J gene: TRBJ2-1; clone size: NA; CDR3 protein: CASSVARDFYNEQFF; CDR3 DNA: TGTGCCAGCAGCGTAGCCCGGGACTTCTACAATGAGCAGTTCTTC